This T cell receptor (beta chain) comes out of a study of T-cell memory formation after mild COVID-19. Study findings and constraints: Most CD4+ clones that shrank were in CM and EM, while CD8+ ones turned up in EMRA.

Germline V gene data show CDR1 as SGHRS and CDR2 as YFSETQ. V lost 4 bases and J lost 2, with 3 bases in between. The CDR3 extends over 12 amino acids. TCRdb redid the calling of the 5' RACE reads with MiXCR, one entry per CDR3 protein. The sample has roughly 300,000 distinct CDR3 sequences, around 16% seen once; the top ten hold roughly 25%. With regard to this clonotype: The antigen is unknown. Being one base from a much bigger clone, this may be a read error.

The chain links TRBV5-1 to TRBJ2-2; D not resolved. The source of this sequence is a man between 18 and 35 years old who had mild COVID-19 (a few samples of this study predate the infection). Cell type and time point are not known. The sequenced sample consisted of PBMCs or a T cell subset sorted from them (not recorded which). CDR3 in amino acids: CASSINTGELFF. CDR3 in DNA: TGCGCCAGCAGCATTAACACCGGGGAGCTGTTTTTT. The whole variable domain, filled in from reference TRBV5-1 and TRBJ2-2, reads KAGVTQTPRYLIKTRGQQVTLSCSPISGHRSVSWYQQTPGQGLQFLFEYFSETQRNKGNFPGRFSGRQFSNSRSEMNVSTLELGDSALYLCASSINTGELFFGEGSRLTVL.